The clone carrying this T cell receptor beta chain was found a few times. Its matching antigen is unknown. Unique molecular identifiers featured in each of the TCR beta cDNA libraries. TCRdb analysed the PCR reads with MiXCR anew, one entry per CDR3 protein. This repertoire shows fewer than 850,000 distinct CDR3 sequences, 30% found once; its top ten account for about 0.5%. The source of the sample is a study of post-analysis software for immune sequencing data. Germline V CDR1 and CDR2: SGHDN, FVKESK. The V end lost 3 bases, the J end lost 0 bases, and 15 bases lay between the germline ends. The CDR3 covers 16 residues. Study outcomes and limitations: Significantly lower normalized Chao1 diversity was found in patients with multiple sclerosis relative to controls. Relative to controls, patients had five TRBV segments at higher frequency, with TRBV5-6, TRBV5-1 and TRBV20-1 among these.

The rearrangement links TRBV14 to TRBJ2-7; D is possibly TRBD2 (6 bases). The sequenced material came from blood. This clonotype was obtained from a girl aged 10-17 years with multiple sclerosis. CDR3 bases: TGTGCCAGCAGCCAGGCGGGACGTTGGAGCTCCTACGAGCAGTACTTC. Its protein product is CASSQAGRWSSYEQYF.